The rows below give T cell receptor beta chains drawn from one sample of a study of cytomegalovirus exposure and HLA in healthy donors. Assay: immunoSEQ multiplex PCR; the TCRdb copy retains only in-frame clones and omits some. The table shows some 110,000 clones, with more than 75% occurring only once. Sequencing was performed on PBMCs. These receptors originate from a woman aged 45-65 years in good health and CMV-seropositive. CDR3s include the opening cysteine and the closing phenylalanine or tryptophan. A D gene is named only where the DNA matches it firmly. Size values are once, few and many counts, or a class for expanded clones, and some rows have none.

d_call cdr3_length j_call clone_size v_call cdr3_aa cdr3_nt
. 14 TRBJ1-2 . TRBV7-8 CASSSTAAVYGYTF TGTGCCAGCAGCTCGACCGCTGCGGTCTATGGCTACACCTTC
. 14 TRBJ1-1 . TRBV27 CASSFVQGMTEAFF TGTGCCAGCAGTTTCGTGCAGGGAATGACTGAAGCTTTCTTT
. 12 TRBJ1-1 . TRBV2 CASRRENTEAFF TGTGCCAGCAGACGAGAGAACACTGAAGCTTTCTTT
. 11 TRBJ1-1 once TRBV20-1 CSAPWATEAFF TGCAGTGCACCGTGGGCTACTGAGGCTTTCTTT
TRBD1 14 TRBJ1-1 . TRBV5-1 CASSNGQGNTEAFF TGCGCCAGCAGCAATGGACAGGGAAACACTGAAGCTTTCTTT
. 17 TRBJ2-3 . TRBV4-3 CASSPVRGRGPTDTQYF TGCGCCAGCAGCCCGGTCAGGGGAAGAGGGCCCACAGATACGCAGTATTTT
TRBD2 15 TRBJ2-3 . TRBV9 CASSVFRGREDTQYF TGTGCCAGCAGCGTTTTTAGAGGGAGGGAAGATACGCAGTATTTT
TRBD2 14 TRBJ2-3 . TRBV9 CASSVAGGLDTQYF TGTGCCAGCAGCGTAGCGGGGGGGCTGGATACGCAGTATTTT
TRBD1 16 TRBJ2-5 . TRBV7-9 CASSRAGGWNPPPQYF TGTGCCAGCAGCCGGGCAGGGGGCTGGAATCCCCCTCCCCAGTACTTC
. 14 TRBJ2-7 . TRBV7-3 CASSLTGHHYEQYF TGTGCCAGCAGCTTGACGGGACACCACTACGAGCAGTACTTC
TRBD1 14 TRBJ1-1 few TRBV30 CAWSLGQGSTEAFF TGTGCCTGGAGTCTGGGACAGGGAAGCACTGAAGCTTTCTTT
. 13 TRBJ2-7 . TRBV2 CASSGQLAYEQYF TGTGCCAGCAGTGGACAGTTAGCCTACGAGCAGTACTTC
. 15 TRBJ2-3 . TRBV6-5 CASSYGTSSTDTQYF TGTGCCAGCAGTTACGGGACATCTAGCACAGATACGCAGTATTTT
TRBD1 14 TRBJ1-1 . TRBV28 CASSSPGQVTEAFF TGTGCCAGCAGTTCGCCGGGACAGGTCACTGAAGCTTTCTTT
. 15 TRBJ2-1 once TRBV27 CASVRQHPSYNEQFF TGTGCCAGCGTACGACAGCACCCCTCCTACAATGAGCAGTTCTTC
. 15 TRBJ2-5 . TRBV19 CASSIGHSYQETQYF TGTGCCAGTAGTATCGGACACTCGTACCAAGAGACCCAGTACTTC
. 14 TRBJ1-5 . TRBV2 CASSEDRSYQPQHF TGTGCCAGCAGTGAAGACAGGAGCTATCAGCCCCAGCATTTT
. 13 TRBJ1-1 . TRBV6-1 CASRQGRDTEAFF TGTGCCAGCAGACAGGGCAGGGACACTGAAGCTTTCTTT
TRBD2 16 TRBJ2-5 . TRBV10-3 CAISASRTSGAMHQYF TGTGCCATCAGTGCATCGAGGACTAGCGGGGCGATGCATCAGTACTTC
. 11 TRBJ1-2 once TRBV28 CASSHPRGYTF TGTGCCAGCAGCCATCCGAGGGGCTACACCTTC
. 15 TRBJ2-2 once TRBV6-6 CASGDSWGHTGELFF TGTGCCAGCGGCGACAGTTGGGGTCACACCGGGGAGCTGTTTTTT
. 16 TRBJ1-5 . TRBV28 CASSLSAGRSNQPQHF TGTGCCAGCAGTTTATCGGCAGGTCGTAGCAATCAGCCCCAGCATTTT
TRBD1 16 TRBJ1-6 once TRBV5-1 CASSLGQGAGNSPLHF TGCGCCAGCAGCTTGGGACAGGGGGCAGGCAATTCACCCCTCCACTTT
. 15 TRBJ1-5 . TRBV21-1 CATGDRWIGNQPQHF TGTGCCACCGGGGACAGGTGGATTGGCAATCAGCCCCAGCATTTT
. 13 TRBJ2-7 . TRBV5-1 CASSLAWGAEQYF TGCGCCAGCAGCTTGGCCTGGGGAGCTGAGCAGTACTTC
. 13 TRBJ1-6 . TRBV4-2 CASSPRLRGPLHF TGTGCCAGCAGCCCCCGGTTACGGGGGCCCCTCCACTTT
. 13 TRBJ1-2 . TRBV7-2 CASSPNRANGYTF TGTGCCAGCAGCCCGAACAGGGCGAATGGCTACACCTTC
TRBD1 18 TRBJ1-1 . TRBV28 CASSFHGGAGTGDTEAFF TGTGCCAGCAGTTTCCATGGTGGGGCCGGGACAGGGGACACTGAAGCTTTCTTT
TRBD1 14 TRBJ2-7 . TRBV7-6 CASSLGTGEDEQYF TGTGCCAGCAGCTTAGGGACAGGGGAGGACGAGCAGTACTTC
TRBD2 15 TRBJ2-1 . TRBV29-1 CSVTPGLAGGSEQFF TGCAGCGTGACTCCGGGACTAGCGGGGGGCAGTGAGCAGTTCTTC
TRBD2 15 TRBJ2-5 . TRBV18 CASSPFERGGETQYF TGTGCCAGCTCACCATTCGAGCGGGGAGGGGAGACCCAGTACTTC
. 15 TRBJ1-3 . TRBV19 CASSNPGGSGNTIYF TGTGCCAGTAGCAATCCGGGAGGGTCTGGAAACACCATATATTTT
. 15 TRBJ1-5 . TRBV6-1 CASSATQGGNQPQHF TGTGCCAGCAGTGCAACACAGGGTGGTAATCAGCCCCAGCATTTT
TRBD2 17 TRBJ2-5 . TRBV23-1 CASSPITGLAKSETQYF TGCGCCAGCAGTCCGATAACGGGACTAGCAAAGTCGGAGACCCAGTACTTC
. 10 TRBJ1-1 . TRBV7-9 CASSLIEAFF TGTGCCAGCAGCTTAATAGAAGCTTTCTTT
. 15 TRBJ2-3 . TRBV7-8 CASSLGGATTDTQYF TGTGCCAGCAGCTTAGGAGGTGCTACCACAGATACGCAGTATTTT
. 14 TRBJ1-5 . TRBV28 CASSWEGNNQPQHF TGTGCCAGCAGTTGGGAGGGGAACAATCAGCCCCAGCATTTT
TRBD1 14 TRBJ1-2 . TRBV5-1 CASSFRQGRDGYTF TGCGCCAGCAGCTTCAGACAGGGGAGGGATGGCTACACCTTC
. 16 TRBJ2-7 . TRBV4-1 CASSQTKPGLNYEQYF TGCGCCAGCAGCCAAACTAAACCGGGTTTGAACTACGAGCAGTACTTC
TRBD1 14 TRBJ2-7 . TRBV6-1 CASSGQGFSSEQYF TGTGCCAGCAGTGGACAGGGGTTCTCGAGCGAGCAGTACTTC
. 10 TRBJ1-1 once TRBV29-1 CSVGGGRAFF TGCAGCGTCGGGGGGGGACGGGCTTTCTTT
TRBD2 14 TRBJ2-1 . TRBV6-5 CASRLAGGNNEQFF TGTGCCAGCAGACTAGCGGGGGGAAACAATGAGCAGTTCTTC
TRBD1 12 TRBJ1-1 . TRBV28 CASTYGTVEAFF TGTGCCAGCACCTACGGGACAGTTGAAGCTTTCTTT
. 15 TRBJ2-1 . TRBV7-2 CASSLVGSGLGEQFF TGTGCCAGCAGCTTAGTCGGGTCGGGGTTAGGTGAGCAGTTCTTC
. 14 TRBJ1-1 few TRBV4-3 CASSRTGSYTEAFF TGCGCCAGCAGCCGAACAGGTAGCTACACTGAAGCTTTCTTT
TRBD2 17 TRBJ2-7 . TRBV18 CASSPGTSGGVFYEQYF TGTGCCAGCTCACCTGGGACTAGCGGGGGGGTATTTTACGAGCAGTACTTC
. 14 TRBJ1-1 . TRBV14 CASSSTRGRTEAFF TGTGCCAGCAGCTCAACAAGGGGCAGAACTGAAGCTTTCTTT
. 15 TRBJ2-2 few TRBV10-3 CAISPGRGNTGELFF TGTGCCATCAGTCCCGGGAGAGGGAACACCGGGGAGCTGTTTTTT
. 13 TRBJ1-1 . TRBV6-6 CASSYQGGTEAFF TGTGCCAGCAGTTACCAGGGCGGCACTGAAGCTTTCTTT